A selection of T cell receptor beta chains follows, all from one sample in a study of a mutant IDH1 vaccine in newly diagnosed glioma. Using immunoSEQ multiplex PCR, the repertoire was profiled, and TCRdb retains in-frame clones only, with some absent. The table includes tens of thousands of clones, roughly 81% detected once. These receptors have no identified antigens. This specimen was PBMCs, taken from a glioma patient whose treatment included an IDH1 peptide vaccine. These receptors were obtained from a man aged 35 to 55 with glioma. Both conserved end residues are part of each CDR3. D genes are given only for firm matches. The size of a clone is reported for some rows only, either as once, few or many, or as a class for expanded clones.

>TRBJ2-7|TRBV2|NA|TRBD1
TGTGCCAGCAGCCGGGACAGCTCCTACGAGCAGTACTTC
CASSRDSSYEQYF
>TRBJ2-3|TRBV2|NA|NA
TGTGCCAGCAGTCGCCCTTCACTAGTTAGCACAGATACGCAGTATTTT
CASSRPSLVSTDTQYF
>TRBJ1-5|TRBV4-3|NA|NA
TGCGCCAGCAGCCAAGAGCGGGGGGGAACCGTACAGCCCCAGCATTTT
CASSQERGGTVQPQHF
>TRBJ2-5|TRBV4-2|NA|TRBD2
TGTGCCAGCAGCCAAGAACACCGGCCTAGCGGGCGAGAGACCCAGTACTTC
CASSQEHRPSGRETQYF
>TRBJ1-4|TRBV5-1|NA|TRBD1
TGCGCCAGCAGCTTGAGGACAGGAAATGAAAAACTGTTTTTT
CASSLRTGNEKLFF
>TRBJ2-2|TRBV27|NA|NA
TGTGCCAGCAGTTTATCGGGGACCGGGGAGCTGTTTTTT
CASSLSGTGELFF
>TRBJ1-5|TRBV5-5|NA|NA
TGTGCCAGCAGCTTGCTGAGTCATCAGCCCCAGCATTTT
CASSLLSHQPQHF
>TRBJ2-7|TRBV18|NA|TRBD1
TGTGCCAGCTCACCGGCCGGACAGGGATTCTACGAGCAGTACTTC
CASSPAGQGFYEQYF
>TRBJ1-5|TRBV21-1|NA|NA
TGTGCCAGCAGCAAAGCGCACGGCATTAAAGGTCAGCCCCAGCATTTT
CASSKAHGIKGQPQHF
>TRBJ2-3|TRBV19|NA|NA
TGTGCCAGTAGTCTCCTTTCGCCTGGCGCAGATACGCAGTATTTT
CASSLLSPGADTQYF
>TRBJ1-5|TRBV6-1|few|NA
TGTGCCAGCAGTGAACTCGGCGGGCAGCCCCAGCATTTT
CASSELGGQPQHF
>TRBJ2-1|TRBV11-2|NA|NA
TGTGCCAGCAGCTTAGTCAAGGGGCGGATCTACAATGAGCAGTTCTTC
CASSLVKGRIYNEQFF
>TRBJ1-5|TRBV6-1|NA|NA
TGTGCCAGCAGTGAAGGGGTTTGGGCAGTGAATCAGCCCCAGCATTTT
CASSEGVWAVNQPQHF
>TRBJ2-7|TRBV6-5|NA|TRBD1
TGTGCCAGCAGTTCCCCGGCGGGGGACAGGGGATCCGAGCAGTACTTC
CASSSPAGDRGSEQYF
>TRBJ2-5|TRBV28|once|TRBD1
TGTGCCAGCAGACCCCGAGGGGGCTGGGAGACCCAGTACTTC
CASRPRGGWETQYF
>TRBJ2-7|TRBV10-3|NA|TRBD2
TGTGCCATCGCTGGACTAGTCTACGAGCAGTACTTC
CAIAGLVYEQYF
>TRBJ2-1|TRBV5-1|NA|NA
TGCGCCAGCAGCTTGGTCGGTAGCTATGAGCAGTTCTTC
CASSLVGSYEQFF
>TRBJ1-3|TRBV19|once|TRBD1
TGTGCCAGTAGTTTCCACAGGGGGCTCTCTGGAAACACCATATATTTT
CASSFHRGLSGNTIYF
>TRBJ1-3|TRBV13|once|NA
TGTGCCAGCAGCTCGGTCGTGAGCTCTGGAAACACCATATATTTT
CASSSVVSSGNTIYF
>TRBJ1-2|TRBV6-1|few|NA
TGTGCCAGCAGTGACCAATACGCTGGCTACACCTTC
CASSDQYAGYTF
>TRBJ2-7|TRBV13|NA|TRBD2
TGTGCCAGCCTAAGGGCCAGCGGGGGGGCGAACGAGCAGTACTTC
CASLRASGGANEQYF
>TRBJ2-7|TRBV23-1|NA|NA
TGCGCCAGCCTCCGGGACATGTCCTACGAGCAGTACTTC
CASLRDMSYEQYF
>TRBJ2-1|TRBV10-1|NA|TRBD2
TGCGCCAGCAGTGAGTCTCCGGGACTAGCGGGGGGCGTCTACAATGAGCAGTTCTTC
CASSESPGLAGGVYNEQFF
>TRBJ2-1|TRBV19|few|NA
TGTGCCAGTAGGCCGGACCGAAGCTCCTACAATGAGCAGTTCTTC
CASRPDRSSYNEQFF
>TRBJ2-6|TRBV5-4|NA|NA
TGTGCCAGCAGCTTGGAGGCCTCAGGGGCCAACGTCCTGACTTTC
CASSLEASGANVLTF
>TRBJ1-1|TRBV19|NA|NA
TGTGCCAGTAGTCCAGCCAGAGTTTTGGGGTTTCTTGGAGTTGCCGCTTTCTTT
CASSPARVLGFLGVAAFF
>TRBJ1-2|TRBV6-5|NA|NA
TGTGCCAGCAGCCCCCGGGGTTCCTATGGCTACACCTTC
CASSPRGSYGYTF
>TRBJ2-7|TRBV6-5|NA|NA
TGTGCCAGCAGTTACGGGTCCCGTTACTCCTACGAGCAGTACTTC
CASSYGSRYSYEQYF
>TRBJ1-2|TRBV6-5|NA|NA
TGTGCCAGCAGCAGTGCCTCGGGAGGTGGCTACACCTTC
CASSSASGGGYTF
>TRBJ1-2|TRBV5-6|NA|TRBD1
TGTGCCAGCAGCCGACAGGGGCAGGAGGGCTACACCTTC
CASSRQGQEGYTF
>TRBJ2-3|TRBV5-1|NA|NA
TGCGCCAGCAGCCTCCACCCCACAGATACGCAGTATTTT
CASSLHPTDTQYF
>TRBJ2-3|TRBV7-9|NA|TRBD2
TGTGCCAGCAGCTCTAGGACTAGCGGGGGCCCCACAGATACGCAGTATTTT
CASSSRTSGGPTDTQYF
>TRBJ2-3|TRBV5-6|NA|TRBD2
TGTGCCAGCAGCAATGCGGGGGGAGATACGCAGTATTTT
CASSNAGGDTQYF
>TRBJ2-5|TRBV5-5|NA|TRBD2
TGTGCCAGCAGCTTGGGACTAGCGGGAGTGGAGACCCAGTACTTC
CASSLGLAGVETQYF
>TRBJ2-1|TRBV20-1|medium-sized|NA
TGCAGTGCCTCCAGGTACAATGAGCAGTTCTTC
CSASRYNEQFF
>TRBJ2-2|TRBV6-5|NA|NA
TGTGCCAGCAGTTACGGCAGGGCGACGGGGACCGGGGAGCTGTTTTTT
CASSYGRATGTGELFF
>TRBJ1-4|TRBV19|NA|NA
TGTGCCAGTAGTATGGGCGCAACTAATGAAAAACTGTTTTTT
CASSMGATNEKLFF
>TRBJ1-5|TRBV6-5|few|NA
TGTGCCAGCAGTACAGGGAGCAATCAGCCCCAGCATTTT
CASSTGSNQPQHF
>TRBJ2-5|TRBV7-9|NA|TRBD1
TGTGCCAGCAGCGGGACAGGGGGGTTAGAGACCCAGTACTTC
CASSGTGGLETQYF
>TRBJ1-1|TRBV4-3|NA|TRBD1
TGCGCCAGCAGCCAAAACCCGGGACAGTGGAACACTGAAGCTTTCTTT
CASSQNPGQWNTEAFF
>TRBJ2-1|TRBV20-1|once|NA
TGCAGTGCTGTCAGGGGGGCAGGGCCGTTCTTC
CSAVRGAGPFF
>TRBJ2-7|TRBV7-9|NA|NA
TGTGCCAGCAGCTTAGCGGGGGGTCTCCTTATTTACTTC
CASSLAGGLLIYF
>TRBJ2-1|TRBV5-1|NA|TRBD2
TGCGCCAGCAGCTTGGTGGGCGGGAGGTTGGTGAATGAGCAGTTCTTC
CASSLVGGRLVNEQFF
>TRBJ2-1|TRBV7-2|few|NA
TGTGCCAGCAGGGATCTACTAGCTACCAGCTCCTACAATGAGCAGTTCTTC
CASRDLLATSSYNEQFF
>TRBJ2-5|TRBV7-2|NA|TRBD2
TGTGCCAGCAGCATTCTAGCGGTGTACCAAGAGACCCAGTACTTC
CASSILAVYQETQYF
>TRBJ2-2|TRBV25-1|few|NA
TGTGCCAGCAGGAGAGCGGCAACCGGGGAGCTGTTTTTT
CASRRAATGELFF
>TRBJ2-1|TRBV14|once|NA
TGTGCCAGCAGCCCACAAACAGAGAATGAGCAGTTCTTC
CASSPQTENEQFF
>TRBJ2-7|TRBV6-1|NA|TRBD1
TGTGCCAGCAGTGCGACAGGGGGCAAATACGAGCAGTACTTC
CASSATGGKYEQYF
>TRBJ1-6|TRBV7-8|NA|NA
TGTGCCAGCAGCTTAGCAAGGAGCTCCTATAATTCACCCCTCCACTTT
CASSLARSSYNSPLHF
>TRBJ2-5|TRBV19|NA|NA
TGTGCCAGTAGTGCGCAGGGGGGGCAAGAGACCCAGTACTTC
CASSAQGGQETQYF
>TRBJ1-1|TRBV6-5|NA|NA
TGTGCCAGCAGTTATGGGGGACTGGTCTCAAGTGAAGCTTTCTTT
CASSYGGLVSSEAFF
>TRBJ2-2|TRBV5-4|NA|NA
TGTGCCAGCAGCTTGGCTGGGGTCGACACCGGGGAGCTGTTTTTT
CASSLAGVDTGELFF
>TRBJ2-2|TRBV4-3|NA|NA
TGCGCCAGCAGCCAAGATCGTGGGAACACCGGGGAGCTGTTTTTT
CASSQDRGNTGELFF